A few counts support the clone carrying this TCR beta chain. The antigen remains unidentified. This sample was taken from a study of cytomegalovirus exposure and HLA in healthy donors. Both 60 Vbeta primers and 13 Jbeta primers went into the PCR. In the original processing: Per a later analysis, the number of unique TCR beta chains was some 82 million, of which around 10 million were shared. The protocol was immunoSEQ multiplex PCR, while the TCRdb copy is restricted to in-frame clones and leaves out a portion. V and J calls plus clone size are reproduced from that table; the DNA served to infer D and trimming. The profile shows 190,000 or so clones, under 85% of them singletons. The germline V and J ends were trimmed by 2 bases and 2 bases, with 8 bases remaining between them. Germline V gene data show CDR1 as SGHDT and CDR2 as YYEEEE. The CDR3 spans 14 residues. Broader study findings: An observed cluster of highly shared sequence variants was recorded as a likely sequencing artifact.

The gene calls are TRBV5-6 and TRBJ1-5; no clear D. This receptor was identified in a woman aged 50 to 65 in good health and CMV-seropositive. The sequenced material came from PBMCs. CDR3 region: CASSFNKRNQPQHF. In DNA form, the CDR3 reads TGTGCCAGCAGCTTTAACAAACGCAATCAGCCCCAGCATTTT.